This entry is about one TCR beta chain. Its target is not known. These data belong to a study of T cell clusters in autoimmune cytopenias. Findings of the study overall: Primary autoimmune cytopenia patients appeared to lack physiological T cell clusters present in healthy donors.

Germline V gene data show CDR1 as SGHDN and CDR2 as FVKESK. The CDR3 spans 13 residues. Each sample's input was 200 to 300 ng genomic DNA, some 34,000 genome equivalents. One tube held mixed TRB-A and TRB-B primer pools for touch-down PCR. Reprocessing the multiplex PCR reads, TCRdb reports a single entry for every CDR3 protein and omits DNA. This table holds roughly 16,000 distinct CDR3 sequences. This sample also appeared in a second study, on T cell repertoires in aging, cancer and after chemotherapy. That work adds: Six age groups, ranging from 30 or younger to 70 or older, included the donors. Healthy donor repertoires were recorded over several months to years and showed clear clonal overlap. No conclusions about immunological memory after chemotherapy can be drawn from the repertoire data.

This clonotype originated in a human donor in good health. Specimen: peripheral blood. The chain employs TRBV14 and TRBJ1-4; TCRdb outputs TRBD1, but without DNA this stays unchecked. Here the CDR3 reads CASRRQGNEKLFF. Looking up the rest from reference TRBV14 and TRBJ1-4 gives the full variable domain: EAGVTQFPSHSVIEKGQTVTLRCDPISGHDNLYWYRRVMGKEIKFLLHFVKESKQDESGMPNNRFLAERTGGTYSTLKVQPAELEDSGVYFCASRRQGNEKLFFGSGTQLSVL.